This TCR beta chain was captured in a study of T cell changes during pregnancy in multiple sclerosis. CDR3 length: 15 residues. With 7 bases clipped from V and 3 bases from J, the junction kept 7 bases outside the gene matches. Germline CDR1 and CDR2: SGHRS and YFSETQ. Sequencing was performed with immunoSEQ multiplex PCR; in TCRdb, only in-frame clones are kept and a portion is missing. Of roughly 18,000 clones listed, 85% to 90% are singletons. The chain carries TRBV5-1 and TRBJ2-7; the match to TRBD2 covers 13 bases. The clonotype was recovered from a female donor with multiple sclerosis, enrolled in a pregnancy study. This specimen was CD8+ T cells from peripheral blood mononuclear cells, taken after pregnancy. The CDR3 nucleotides are TGCGCCAGCGTACCTGGGACTAGCGGGATCTACGAGCAGTACTTC. Amino acid sequence: CASVPGTSGIYEQYF.